These T cell receptor beta chains were read from a single sample in a study of blood T cell repertoires in COVID-19. Clones were read by immunoSEQ multiplex PCR, and TCRdb kept only the in-frame ones, dropping some. The sample has more than 55,000 clones, 79% seen once; the top ten hold more than 30%. The sequenced material came from peripheral blood. The receptors here all came from a human donor in a cohort sampled during active COVID-19. Both conserved end residues are part of each CDR3. D genes are given only for firm matches. The size field is filled for only some rows; it gives once, few, many or a size class.

>.|.|16|TRBV4-1|TRBJ2-2
TGCGCCAGCAGCCATCGGGGGAGTGGAGTCACCGGGGAGCTGTTTTTT
CASSHRGSGVTGELFF
>.|.|15|TRBV19|TRBJ1-3
TGTGCCAGTGGGGTCGACAGTTACTCTGGAAACACCATATATTTT
CASGVDSYSGNTIYF
>.|.|14|TRBV7-3|TRBJ2-1
TGTGCCAGCAGCTCCCAGGGGATGACTTCTGAGCAGTTCTTC
CASSSQGMTSEQFF
>.|.|15|TRBV5-8|TRBJ1-4
TGTGCCAGCAGGTGGAGGCCAGCAACTAATGAAAAACTGTTTTTT
CASRWRPATNEKLFF
>.|TRBD1|16|TRBV5-1|TRBJ2-5
TGCGCCAGCAGCTTATCAGGACAGGGCGCCCCAGAGACCCAGTACTTC
CASSLSGQGAPETQYF
>.|.|16|TRBV27|TRBJ1-2
TGTGCCAGCAGTTTATCTACTCCGCGCGGGGGATATGGCTACACCTTC
CASSLSTPRGGYGYTF
>.|TRBD2|16|TRBV7-6|TRBJ2-1
TGTGCCAGCAGCCGACTAGCGGGAGGCCAAACACATGAGCAGTTCTTC
CASSRLAGGQTHEQFF
>once|.|14|TRBV5-1|TRBJ2-2
TGCGCCAGCAGCCCCCCGACGGGAACCGGGGAGCTGTTTTTT
CASSPPTGTGELFF
>.|.|15|TRBV5-5|TRBJ2-7
TGTGCCAGCAGCTTCACCATGGACTACCTCTACGAGCAGTACTTC
CASSFTMDYLYEQYF
>medium-sized|.|16|TRBV23-1|TRBJ2-4
TGCGCCAGCAGTCAATCGAGGGCCGGAGCCAAAAACATTCAGTACTTC
CASSQSRAGAKNIQYF
>.|.|13|TRBV7-8|TRBJ2-3
TGTGCCAGCACCAAAGGTGGGACTTATACGCAGTATTTT
CASTKGGTYTQYF
>.|TRBD1|17|TRBV19|TRBJ1-2
TGTGCCAGTAGTAAATTATCGGGACAGGGGGCGACGGGCGGCTACACCTTC
CASSKLSGQGATGGYTF
>.|TRBD1|13|TRBV29-1|TRBJ2-2
TGCAGCGCTGACAGGGAACACACCGGGGAGCTGTTTTTT
CSADREHTGELFF
>.|.|13|TRBV5-1|TRBJ1-1
TGCGCCAGCAGCTTGGACAGGGCTTCAGAAGCTTTCTTT
CASSLDRASEAFF
>few|TRBD1|15|TRBV28|TRBJ1-6
TGTGCCAGCAGTTTAAAGGGACAGGGAAATTCACCCCTCCACTTT
CASSLKGQGNSPLHF
>.|.|17|TRBV7-9|TRBJ1-6
TGTGCCAGCAGCTTAGGGCCCCGGGCGGGTCCCAATTCACCCCTCCACTTT
CASSLGPRAGPNSPLHF
>.|TRBD1|15|TRBV4-1|TRBJ2-5
TGCGCCAGCAGCCAAGAGCGGACAGGGAGAGAGACCCAGTACTTC
CASSQERTGRETQYF
>.|TRBD1|13|TRBV2|TRBJ2-7
TGTGCCAGCATGGTTCAGGGGGACCACGAACAGTACTTC
CASMVQGDHEQYF
>.|.|13|TRBV5-6|TRBJ1-4
TGTGCCAGCAGCCTGGTGGCGGGGGAAAAACTGTTTTTT
CASSLVAGEKLFF
>.|TRBD1|15|TRBV19|TRBJ2-3
TGTGCCAGTAGTCCAAGGACAGGGGTCACAGATACGCAGTATTTT
CASSPRTGVTDTQYF
>.|TRBD2|13|TRBV6-5|TRBJ2-1
TGTGCCGCTCGGGAGGGCCGATACAATGAGCAGTTCTTC
CAAREGRYNEQFF
>.|.|13|TRBV30|TRBJ1-1
TGTGCCTGGGGCAGACTAATGAACACTGAAGCTTTCTTT
CAWGRLMNTEAFF
>.|TRBD1|15|TRBV4-1|TRBJ2-1
TGCGCCAGCAGCCGAGAGCAGGGGGACTACAATGAGCAGTTCTTC
CASSREQGDYNEQFF
>few|TRBD1|15|TRBV9|TRBJ1-1
TGTGCCAGCAGCGTAGTGGACAGGGGGAACACTGAAGCTTTCTTT
CASSVVDRGNTEAFF
>few|.|13|TRBV7-3|TRBJ1-1
TGTGCCAGCAGCTTATCACAGAACACTGAAGCTTTCTTT
CASSLSQNTEAFF
>.|.|14|TRBV19|TRBJ1-6
TGTGCCAGTAGTCCCCGGGACATTCAGTCACCCCTCCACTTT
CASSPRDIQSPLHF
>once|TRBD1|14|TRBV7-8|TRBJ2-7
TGTGCCAGCAGCTTAAACAGGGGGGACGACGAGCAGTACTTC
CASSLNRGDDEQYF
>.|TRBD2|16|TRBV11-2|TRBJ2-3
TGTGCCAGCAGCAACTATGAAGCGGGAGGCACAGATACGCAGTATTTT
CASSNYEAGGTDTQYF
>.|TRBD2|15|TRBV5-1|TRBJ2-3
TGCGCCAGCAGCTTTCTAGCGGGAGTTGCAGATACGCAGTATTTT
CASSFLAGVADTQYF
>once|.|13|TRBV30|TRBJ2-5
TGTGCCTGGAGTGTACAAATCCAAGAGACCCAGTACTTC
CAWSVQIQETQYF
>.|.|15|TRBV5-6|TRBJ2-7
TGTGCCAGCAGAGACCGGGGACACTCCGTCTACGAGCAGTACTTC
CASRDRGHSVYEQYF
>once|.|17|TRBV14|TRBJ2-1
TGTGCCAGCAGCCAAGCGCGAACTAGTTCCCGATTCAATGAGCAGTTCTTC
CASSQARTSSRFNEQFF
>.|.|14|TRBV10-3|TRBJ2-2
TGTGCCACCCGACTAGGGTTGGGCACCGGGGAGCTGTTTTTT
CATRLGLGTGELFF
>.|TRBD2|15|TRBV27|TRBJ2-1
TGTGCCAGCAGTGCGGTCAGCCTAGCGGGAAATGAGCAGTTCTTC
CASSAVSLAGNEQFF
>.|TRBD2|15|TRBV4-3|TRBJ2-7
TGCGCCAGCAGCCAGGTTAGCGGGAGTACCTACGAGCAGTACTTC
CASSQVSGSTYEQYF
>.|TRBD2|16|TRBV7-9|TRBJ2-2
TGTGCCAGCACCGTAGCGGCGGGAGGGTCCATCGGGGAGCTGTTTTTT
CASTVAAGGSIGELFF
>.|TRBD2|15|TRBV6-5|TRBJ2-7
TGTGCCAGCAGGGAGGGACTAGCGGGCTCCTACGAGCAGTACTTC
CASREGLAGSYEQYF
>once|.|16|TRBV7-8|TRBJ1-2
TGTGCCAGCAGCTTAGAATCGGAATGGGGGGTTTGGGGCTACACCTTC
CASSLESEWGVWGYTF
>.|.|15|TRBV11-2|TRBJ1-2
TGTGCCAGCAGAAGTATCGGTGCAGGGGAGTATGGCTACACCTTC
CASRSIGAGEYGYTF
>.|.|14|TRBV6-6|TRBJ2-1
TGTGCCAGCAGTTACTCGGGGAGGTACAATGAGCAGTTCTTC
CASSYSGRYNEQFF
>.|.|13|TRBV7-2|TRBJ1-6
TGTGCCAGCAGCTCAAGCCCCGAGTCACCCCTCCACTTT
CASSSSPESPLHF
>.|TRBD1|18|TRBV6-2/TRBV6-3|TRBJ2-4
TGTGCCAGCAGTTTTGGGACAGCCCAGACACTAGCCAAAAACATTCAGTACTTC
CASSFGTAQTLAKNIQYF
>.|.|13|TRBV27|TRBJ2-1
TGTGCCAGCAGGACAAGCTGGCTTCATGAGCAGTTCTTC
CASRTSWLHEQFF
>.|.|14|TRBV15|TRBJ1-6
TGTGCCACCAGCAACCGGGCAGAGGGTTCACCCCTCCACTTT
CATSNRAEGSPLHF
>.|TRBD1|19|TRBV2|TRBJ1-6
TGTGCCAGCAGACCCGGACAGGGAACCCCAAGGATAGAGAATTCACCCCTCCACTTT
CASRPGQGTPRIENSPLHF
>.|.|14|TRBV6-5|TRBJ1-4
TGTGCCAGCAGCGCCGATCGGGGAGGTGAAAAACTGTTTTTT
CASSADRGGEKLFF
>.|.|14|TRBV3-1/TRBV3-2|TRBJ2-7
TGTGCCAGCAGCCAAGGTGAGCCCCTTAACGAGCAGTACTTC
CASSQGEPLNEQYF
>.|.|14|TRBV5-1|TRBJ1-6
TGCGCCAGCAGCTTGGTCAGGGATGGTTCACCCCTCCACTTT
CASSLVRDGSPLHF
>once|TRBD1|16|TRBV19|TRBJ1-1
TGTGCCAGTAGTATCCGGACAGGGTTTGGGAACACTGAAGCTTTCTTT
CASSIRTGFGNTEAFF
>.|.|13|TRBV5-1|TRBJ2-5
TGCGCCAGCAGCTTGGCCAGCGAGGAGACCCAGTACTTC
CASSLASEETQYF
>.|TRBD1|14|TRBV6-5|TRBJ2-1
TGTGCCAGCAGAAGGGACAGGGGGCGCAATGAGCAGTTCTTC
CASRRDRGRNEQFF
>few|.|15|TRBV7-2|TRBJ2-2
TGTGCCAGCAGCTTGGCGGCGGGTCGTACCGGGGAGCTGTTTTTT
CASSLAAGRTGELFF
>once|.|11|TRBV29-1|TRBJ1-2
TGCAGCGTTGAAGATATTGGCGGCTACACCTTC
CSVEDIGGYTF
>once|.|13|TRBV11-3|TRBJ2-3
TGTGCCAGCAGCTCCGGGGGTCAAGATACGCAGTATTTT
CASSSGGQDTQYF